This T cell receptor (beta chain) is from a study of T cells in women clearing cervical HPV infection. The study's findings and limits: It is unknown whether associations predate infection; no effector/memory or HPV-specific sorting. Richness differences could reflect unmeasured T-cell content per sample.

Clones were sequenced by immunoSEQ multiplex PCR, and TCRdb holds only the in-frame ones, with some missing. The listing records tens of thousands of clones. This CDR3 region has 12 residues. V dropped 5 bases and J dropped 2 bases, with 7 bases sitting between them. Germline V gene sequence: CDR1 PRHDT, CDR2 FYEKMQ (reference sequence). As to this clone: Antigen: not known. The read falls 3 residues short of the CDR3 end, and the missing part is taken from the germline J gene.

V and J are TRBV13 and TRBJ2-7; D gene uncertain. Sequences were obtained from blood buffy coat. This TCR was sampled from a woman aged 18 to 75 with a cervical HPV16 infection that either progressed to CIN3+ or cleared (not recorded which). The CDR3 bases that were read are TGTGCCAGCAGCCCCTCCCCCTACGAG. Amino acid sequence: CASSPSPYE. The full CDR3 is CASSPSPYEQYF. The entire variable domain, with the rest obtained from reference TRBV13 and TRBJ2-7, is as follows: AAGVIQSPRHLIKEKRETATLKCYPIPRHDTVYWYQQGPGQDPQFLISFYEKMQSDKGSIPDRFSAQQFSDYHSELNMSSLELGDSALYFCASSPSPYEQYFGPGTRLTVT.